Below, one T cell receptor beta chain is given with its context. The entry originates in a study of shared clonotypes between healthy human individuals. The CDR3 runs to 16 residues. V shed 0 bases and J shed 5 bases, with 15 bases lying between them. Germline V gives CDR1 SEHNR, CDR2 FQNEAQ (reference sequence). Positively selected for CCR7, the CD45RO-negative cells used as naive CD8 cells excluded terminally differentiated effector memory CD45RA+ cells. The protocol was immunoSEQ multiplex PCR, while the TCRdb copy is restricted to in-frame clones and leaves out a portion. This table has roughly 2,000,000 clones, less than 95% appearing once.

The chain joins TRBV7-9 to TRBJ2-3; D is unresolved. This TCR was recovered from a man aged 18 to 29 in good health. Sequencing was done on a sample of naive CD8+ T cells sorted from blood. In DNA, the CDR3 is TGTGCCAGCAGCTTAGCGGGTTTCGATCCCGTAGATACGCAGTATTTT. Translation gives CASSLAGFDPVDTQYF.